The rows below give T cell receptor beta chains drawn from one sample of a study of blood T cell repertoires in COVID-19. Only in-frame clones appear in the TCRdb table, and some are missing; sequencing was by immunoSEQ multiplex PCR. Among approximately 50,000 clones listed, approximately 80% were seen once. The specimen was peripheral blood. These receptors were taken from a man in his 70s with active COVID-19. Both conserved end residues are trimmed from each CDR3.

v_call,cdr3_aa
TRBV19,ASSMWGNVYSPLH
TRBV27,ASKTGNTYEQY
TRBV9,ASSPFRGYNEQF
TRBV3-1/TRBV3-2,ASSQGTGYAGYT
TRBV23-1,ASSQRRDLYFSPLH
TRBV6-1,ASSDRGVTEAF
TRBV7-9,ASSGDRGAYGYT
TRBV4-3,ASSQSKSGTMGGYT
TRBV2,ASRETGINEQF
TRBV18,ASSPRGEKLF
TRBV18,ASSLNPGPGYT
TRBV18,ASSPPDAGRGSPLH
TRBV7-8,ASSLAQANQPQH
TRBV19,ASSIAAGWDEQF
TRBV5-4,ASSRLTGTGTGELF
TRBV11-2,ASSLSAGTYEQY
TRBV25-1,ASSLSYEQY
TRBV12-3/TRBV12-4,ATWTSGRDTQY
TRBV7-2,ASSLARLAGVNEQF
TRBV4-1,ASSQARGSNEQY
TRBV11-2,ASSFTGGRETQY
TRBV6-5,ASSPPGRYGVEQF
TRBV4-3,ASSQDVGAYEQY
TRBV13,ASSGGVSGFTDTQY
TRBV6-1,ASSETRGQETQY
TRBV5-4,ASSSLGQGVDNEQF
TRBV4-1,ASSHQQGQGYT
TRBV3-1/TRBV3-2,ASSQGRQGTETQY
TRBV6-1,ASSERRQGNTEAF
TRBV5-1,ASSLAVGQNYEQY
TRBV7-3,ASSSRGGNEQF
TRBV5-4,ASSLAAGANTGELF
TRBV14,ASSPGGTSRRETQY
TRBV7-9,ASSSRPPGKNIQY
TRBV5-4,ASSAPEGTGIADTQY
TRBV7-2,ASSSLGGSYTGELF
TRBV7-9,ANSVLRETQY
TRBV5-1,ASAQGQVNYGYT